Presented here are 10 T cell receptor beta chains from one specimen sequenced in a study of post-analysis software for immune sequencing data. Study results and caveats: TRBV segments more frequent in patients than in controls numbered five and included TRBV5-6, TRBV5-1 and TRBV20-1.

The antigens of these receptors remain unknown. Sequencing libraries made from TCR beta cDNA carried unique molecular identifiers. TCRdb re-derived calls from the PCR reads in MiXCR, one entry per CDR3 protein. This sample yields roughly 580,000 distinct CDR3 sequences, of which about 40% are seen a single time; about 1.5% belongs to the top ten. The sequenced material came from blood. The receptors shown here come from a girl under 18 with multiple sclerosis.

This clonotype has just a few counts. The rearrangement joins TRBV20-1 to TRBJ2-7, with D hard to call. The CDR3 has 14 amino acids. Germline V lookup: CDR1 DFQATT, CDR2 SNEGSKA (reference sequence). Trimming removed 6 bases from V and 0 bases from J, with 15 bases in between. The CDR3 loop is CSAQSRRSSYEQYF. Written as DNA, the CDR3 is TGCAGTGCCCAGTCAAGACGGTCCTCCTACGAGCAGTACTTC.

As concerns this clonotype: Mismatch with germline at one junction end may stem from a read error. CDR3 in DNA: TGTGCCAGCAGCGTAGGTCTAGCGTCCTACAATGAGCACTTCTTC. Translating it yields CASSVGLASYNEHFF. The chain is built from TRBV6-6 and TRBJ2-1; a possible D gene is TRBD2 (6 bases). Germline V gene lookup returns CDR1 MNHNY and CDR2 SVGAGI (reference sequence). The CDR3 length is 15 residues.

This chain connects TRBV5-1 to TRBJ1-4; 8 bases match TRBD1. The CDR3 contains 15 residues. J was trimmed by 8 bases and V by 2 bases; bases with no gene match: 8. Germline CDR1 is SGHRS and CDR2 is YFSETQ. The CDR3 loop reads CASSFGGQGLEKLFF. The CDR3 region has the DNA TGCGCCAGCAGCTTCGGCGGACAGGGATTGGAAAAACTGTTTTTT.

This sequence joins TRBV4-2 and TRBJ2-7; D may correspond to TRBD1 or TRBD2 (5 bases each). This CDR3 has 15 amino acids. Germline-derived CDR1 and CDR2 are LGHNA and YNFKEQ. The V end was cut by 0 bases, the J end by 2 bases, with 11 bases between. The CDR3 bases are TGTGCCAGCAGCCAAGAGAGGGACGGCACCTACGAGCAGTACTTC. Amino acid sequence: CASSQERDGTYEQYF.

The chain carries TRBV12-3 or TRBV12-4 and TRBJ2-1; TRBD2 matches at 7 bases. V lost 6 bases to trimming and J lost 9 bases; unmatched junction nucleotides: 11. This CDR3 spans 14 amino acids. The CDR3 loop is CASSPRTGGGEQFF. The CDR3 DNA is TGTGCCAGCAGCCCCAGGACGGGAGGAGGTGAGCAGTTCTTC.

This rearrangement joins TRBV5-1 to TRBJ2-1; D not resolved. V shed 4 bases and J shed 6 bases, with 17 bases lying between them. The CDR3 contains 15 residues. Per germline, CDR1 SGHRS and CDR2 YFSETQ. The CDR3 coding sequence is TGCGCCAGCAGCCCCTCGAATCCCAGGTTCAATGAGCAGTTCTTC. This sequence encodes CASSPSNPRFNEQFF.

This clonotype was seen only once. The chain joins TRBV12-3 or TRBV12-4 to TRBJ1-1; TRBD1 might be the D (5 bases). This CDR3 spans 15 amino acids. Trimming left V 8 bases short and J 0 bases short, with 16 bases between. CDR3 residues: CASGRVNRMNTEAFF. The CDR3 nucleotides are TGTGCCAGCGGGAGGGTCAACAGGATGAACACTGAAGCTTTCTTT.

This clonotype has ten or more counts. The chain has TRBV5-6 and TRBJ2-7; no clear D gene. This CDR3 is 17 amino acids long. V was pared by 3 bases and J by 5 bases, with 24 bases between. Germline CDR1 is SGHDT and CDR2 is YYEEEE. The CDR3 sequence: CASSSSFLRQGWDEQYF. CDR3 nucleotide sequence: TGTGCCAGCAGCTCTTCCTTCTTAAGACAAGGCTGGGACGAGCAGTACTTC.

This clonotype has more than one count but fewer than ten. This sequence joins TRBV7-9 and TRBJ2-7; D might be TRBD2 (5 bases). The DNA end favors TRBJ2-5, so the J call may be wrong. Germline CDR1 is SEHNR and CDR2 is FQNEAQ (reference sequence). The CDR3 spans 14 residues. CDR3 region: CASSPKTIRETQYF. The CDR3 coding sequence is TGTGCCAGCAGCCCAAAGACTATCCGGGAGACCCAGTACTTC.

The sample holds a few counts of this clonotype. This rearrangement joins TRBV12-3 or TRBV12-4 to TRBJ2-1; D might be TRBD2 (5 bases). Trimming cost V 3 bases and J 8 bases, with 14 bases left between them. The CDR3 sequence is 14 residues long. The CDR3 DNA is TGTGCCAGCAGTTTGCGGGTTGATGGGGATGAGCAGTTCTTC. Translation: CASSLRVDGDEQFF.